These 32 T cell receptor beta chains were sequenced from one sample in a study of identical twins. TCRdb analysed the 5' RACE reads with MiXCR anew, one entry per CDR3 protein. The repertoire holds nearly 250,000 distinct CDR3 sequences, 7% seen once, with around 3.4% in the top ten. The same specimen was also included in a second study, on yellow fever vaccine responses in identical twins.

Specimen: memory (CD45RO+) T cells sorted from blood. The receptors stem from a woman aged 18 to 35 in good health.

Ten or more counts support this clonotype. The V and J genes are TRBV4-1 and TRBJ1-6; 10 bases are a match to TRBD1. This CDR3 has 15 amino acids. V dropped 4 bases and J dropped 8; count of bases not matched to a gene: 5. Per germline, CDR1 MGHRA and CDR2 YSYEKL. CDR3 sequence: CASSPKGTGDSPLHF. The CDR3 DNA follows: TGCGCCAGCAGCCCAAAGGGGACAGGGGATTCACCCCTCCACTTT.

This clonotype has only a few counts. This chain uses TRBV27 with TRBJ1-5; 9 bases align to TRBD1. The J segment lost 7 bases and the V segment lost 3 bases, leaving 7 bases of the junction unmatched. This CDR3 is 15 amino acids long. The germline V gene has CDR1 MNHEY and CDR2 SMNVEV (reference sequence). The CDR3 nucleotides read TGTGCCAGCAGTTTCTCCGGACAGGGGTCCCAGCCCCAGCATTTT. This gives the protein CASSFSGQGSQPQHF.

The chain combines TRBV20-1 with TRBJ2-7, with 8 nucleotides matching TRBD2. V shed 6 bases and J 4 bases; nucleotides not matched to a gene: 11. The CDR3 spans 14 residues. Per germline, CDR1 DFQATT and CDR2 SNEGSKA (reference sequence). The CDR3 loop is CSAAPTSATYEQYF. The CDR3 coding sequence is TGCAGTGCGGCCCCGACTAGCGCGACTTACGAGCAGTACTTC.

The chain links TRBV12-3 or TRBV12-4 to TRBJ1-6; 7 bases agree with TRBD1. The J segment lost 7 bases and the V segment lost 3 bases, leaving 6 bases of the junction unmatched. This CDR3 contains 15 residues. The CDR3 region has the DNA TGTGCCAGCAGTTTCTCGTCAGGGGGGAATTCACCCCTCCACTTT. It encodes CASSFSSGGNSPLHF.

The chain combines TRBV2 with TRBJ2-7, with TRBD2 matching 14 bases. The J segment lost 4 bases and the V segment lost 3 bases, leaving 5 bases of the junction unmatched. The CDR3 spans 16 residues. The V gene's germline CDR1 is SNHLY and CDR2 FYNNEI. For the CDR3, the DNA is TGTGCCAGCAGTGAGGGACTAGCGGGAGTTTTTTACGAGCAGTACTTC. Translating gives CASSEGLAGVFYEQYF.

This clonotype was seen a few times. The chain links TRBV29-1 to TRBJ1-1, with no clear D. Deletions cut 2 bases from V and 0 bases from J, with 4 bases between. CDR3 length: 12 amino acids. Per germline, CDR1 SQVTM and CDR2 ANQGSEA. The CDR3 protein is CSVEKMNTEAFF. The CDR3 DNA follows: TGCAGCGTTGAAAAGATGAACACTGAAGCTTTCTTT.

CDR3 sequence (DNA): TGTGCCAGCAGCCCCCCCGGGACTAGCGGGAGGGGGTTTACGTCCAATGAGCAGTTCTTC. Protein: CASSPPGTSGRGFTSNEQFF. The rearrangement links TRBV4-2 to TRBJ2-1; 16 bases line up with TRBD2. CDR1 and CDR2 (germline): LGHNA, YNFKEQ. J lost 6 bases, V lost 4 bases, and 15 bases had no gene match. CDR3 length: 20 residues.

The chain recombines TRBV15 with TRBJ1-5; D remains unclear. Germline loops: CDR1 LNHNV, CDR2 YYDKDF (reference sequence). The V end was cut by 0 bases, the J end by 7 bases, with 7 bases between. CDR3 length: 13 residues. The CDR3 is CATSRDGVQPQHF. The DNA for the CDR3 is TGTGCCACCAGCAGAGATGGGGTCCAGCCCCAGCATTTT. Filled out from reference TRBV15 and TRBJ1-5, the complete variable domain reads DAMVIQNPRYQVTQFGKPVTLSCSQTLNHNVMYWYQQKSSQAPKLLFHYYDKDFNNEADTPDNFQSRRPNTSFCFLDIRSPGLGDTAMYLCATSRDGVQPQHFGDGTRLSIL.

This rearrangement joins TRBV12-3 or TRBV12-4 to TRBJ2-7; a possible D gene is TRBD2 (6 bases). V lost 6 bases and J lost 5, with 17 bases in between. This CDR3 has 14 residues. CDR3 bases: TGTGCCAGCAGCCCTGCCGGGAGTATGAACGAGCAGTACTTC. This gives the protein CASSPAGSMNEQYF.

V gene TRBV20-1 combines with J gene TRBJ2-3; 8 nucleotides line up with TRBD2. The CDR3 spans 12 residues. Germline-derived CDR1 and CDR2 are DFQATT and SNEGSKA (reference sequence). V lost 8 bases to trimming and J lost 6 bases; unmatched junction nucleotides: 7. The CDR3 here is CSRTGGGDTQYF. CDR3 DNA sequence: TGCAGTCGAACGGGGGGGGGCGATACGCAGTATTTT.

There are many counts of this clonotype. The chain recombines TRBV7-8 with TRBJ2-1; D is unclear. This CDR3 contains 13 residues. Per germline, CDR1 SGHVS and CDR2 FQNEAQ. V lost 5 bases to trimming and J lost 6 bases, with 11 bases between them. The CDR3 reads CASSPFQRNEQFF. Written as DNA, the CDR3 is TGTGCCAGCAGCCCCTTTCAGCGCAATGAGCAGTTCTTC.

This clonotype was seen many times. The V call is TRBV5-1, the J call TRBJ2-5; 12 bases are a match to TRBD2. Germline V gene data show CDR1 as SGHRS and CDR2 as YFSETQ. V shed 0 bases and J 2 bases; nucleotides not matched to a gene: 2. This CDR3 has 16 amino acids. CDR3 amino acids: CASSLGLAGAQETQYF. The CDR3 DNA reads TGCGCCAGCAGCTTGGGACTAGCGGGGGCACAAGAGACCCAGTACTTC.

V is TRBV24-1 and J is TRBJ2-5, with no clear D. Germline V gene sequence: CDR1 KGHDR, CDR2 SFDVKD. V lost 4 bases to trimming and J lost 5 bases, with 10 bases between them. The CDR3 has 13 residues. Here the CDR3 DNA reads TGTGCCACCAGTGAACCTAATAAGGAGACCCAGTACTTC. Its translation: CATSEPNKETQYF.

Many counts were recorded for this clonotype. The CDR3 here is CSDRLAGGETQYF. The CDR3 nucleotides are TGCAGCGACCGCTTAGCGGGGGGGGAGACCCAGTACTTC. V gene TRBV29-1 combines with J gene TRBJ2-5; TRBD2 matches 11 bases. The germline gives CDR1 SQVTM, CDR2 ANQGSEA. The CDR3 spans 13 residues. V lost 7 bases to trimming and J lost 5 bases; unmatched junction nucleotides: 6. The variable domain in full, with the rest retrieved from reference TRBV29-1 and TRBJ2-5, is SAVISQKPSRDICQRGTSLTIQCQVDSQVTMMFWYRQQPGQSLTLIATANQGSEATYESGFVIDKFPISRPNLTFSTLTVSNMSPEDSSIYLCSDRLAGGETQYFGPGTRLLVL.

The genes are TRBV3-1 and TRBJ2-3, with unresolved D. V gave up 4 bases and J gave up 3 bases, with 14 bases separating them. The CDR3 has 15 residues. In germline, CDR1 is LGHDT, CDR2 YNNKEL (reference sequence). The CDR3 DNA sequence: TGTGCCAGCAGCCTGAATCGGGTGATGACAGATACGCAGTATTTT. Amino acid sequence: CASSLNRVMTDTQYF.

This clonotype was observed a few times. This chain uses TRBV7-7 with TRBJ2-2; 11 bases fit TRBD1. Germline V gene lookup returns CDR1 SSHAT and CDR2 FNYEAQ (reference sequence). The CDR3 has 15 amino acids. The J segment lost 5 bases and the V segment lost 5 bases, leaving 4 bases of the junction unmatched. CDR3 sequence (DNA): TGTGCCAGCAGCCATGGACAGGGGGCTACCGGGGAGCTGTTTTTT. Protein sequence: CASSHGQGATGELFF.

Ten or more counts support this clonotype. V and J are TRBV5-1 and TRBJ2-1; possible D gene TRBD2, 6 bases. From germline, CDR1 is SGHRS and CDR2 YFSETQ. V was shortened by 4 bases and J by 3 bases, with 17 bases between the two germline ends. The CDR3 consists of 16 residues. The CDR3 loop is CASSGGLLTHYNEQFF. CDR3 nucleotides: TGCGCCAGCAGCGGGGGACTTCTGACCCACTACAATGAGCAGTTCTTC. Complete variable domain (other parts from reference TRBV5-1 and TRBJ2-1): KAGVTQTPRYLIKTRGQQVTLSCSPISGHRSVSWYQQTPGQGLQFLFEYFSETQRNKGNFPGRFSGRQFSNSRSEMNVSTLELGDSALYLCASSGGLLTHYNEQFFGPGTRLTVL.

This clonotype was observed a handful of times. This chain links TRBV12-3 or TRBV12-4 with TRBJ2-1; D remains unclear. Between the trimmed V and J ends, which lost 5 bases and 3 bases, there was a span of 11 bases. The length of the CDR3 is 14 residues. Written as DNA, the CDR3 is TGTGCCAGCAGTCCCGTCGCCCACTACAATGAGCAGTTCTTC. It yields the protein CASSPVAHYNEQFF.

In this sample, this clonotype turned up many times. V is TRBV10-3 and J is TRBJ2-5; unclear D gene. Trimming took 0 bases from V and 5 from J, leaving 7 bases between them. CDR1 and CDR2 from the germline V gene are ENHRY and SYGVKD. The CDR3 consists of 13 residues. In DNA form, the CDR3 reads TGTGCCATCAGTGAGTCGGGTATTGAGACCCAGTACTTC. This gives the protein CAISESGIETQYF.

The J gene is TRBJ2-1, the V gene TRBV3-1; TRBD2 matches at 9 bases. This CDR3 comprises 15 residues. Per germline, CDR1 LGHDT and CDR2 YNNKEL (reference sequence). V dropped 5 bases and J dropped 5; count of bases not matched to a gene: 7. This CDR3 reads CASSSRGGGDNEQFF. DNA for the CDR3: TGTGCCAGCAGCTCGCGGGGGGGAGGTGACAATGAGCAGTTCTTC.

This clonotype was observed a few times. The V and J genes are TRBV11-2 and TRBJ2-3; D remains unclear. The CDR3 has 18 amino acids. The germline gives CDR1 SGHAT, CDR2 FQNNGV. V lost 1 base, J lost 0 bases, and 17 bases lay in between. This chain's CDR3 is CASSLVPIWVLSTDTQYF. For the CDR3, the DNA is TGTGCCAGCAGCTTAGTCCCAATTTGGGTTCTTAGCACAGATACGCAGTATTTT.

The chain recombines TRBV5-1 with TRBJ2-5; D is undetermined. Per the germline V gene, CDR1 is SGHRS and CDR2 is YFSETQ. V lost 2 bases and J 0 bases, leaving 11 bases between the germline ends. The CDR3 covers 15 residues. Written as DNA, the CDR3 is TGCGCCAGCAGCTTCATACGGGCAAACCAAGAGACCCAGTACTTC. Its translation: CASSFIRANQETQYF.

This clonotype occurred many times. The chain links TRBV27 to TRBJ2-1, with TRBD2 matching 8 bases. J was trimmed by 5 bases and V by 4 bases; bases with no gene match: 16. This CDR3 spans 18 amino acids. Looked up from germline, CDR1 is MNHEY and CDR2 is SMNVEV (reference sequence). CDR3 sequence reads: CASSSSPSLAGLHNEQFF. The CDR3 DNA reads TGTGCCAGCAGTTCATCCCCTTCCCTAGCGGGCCTTCACAATGAGCAGTTCTTC.

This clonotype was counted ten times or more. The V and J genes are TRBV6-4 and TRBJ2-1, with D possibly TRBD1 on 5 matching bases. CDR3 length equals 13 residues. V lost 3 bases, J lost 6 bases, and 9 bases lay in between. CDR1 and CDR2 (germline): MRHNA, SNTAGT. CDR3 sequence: CASSEGEGNEQFF. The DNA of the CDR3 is TGTGCCAGCAGTGAAGGGGAAGGCAATGAGCAGTTCTTC.

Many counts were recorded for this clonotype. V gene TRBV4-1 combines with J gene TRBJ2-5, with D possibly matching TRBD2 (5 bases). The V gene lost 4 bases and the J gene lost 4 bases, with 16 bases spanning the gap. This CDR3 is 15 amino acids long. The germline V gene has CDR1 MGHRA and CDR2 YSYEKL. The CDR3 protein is CASSLNGGGGETQYF. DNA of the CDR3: TGCGCCAGCAGCCTAAACGGTGGAGGCGGAGAGACCCAGTACTTC.

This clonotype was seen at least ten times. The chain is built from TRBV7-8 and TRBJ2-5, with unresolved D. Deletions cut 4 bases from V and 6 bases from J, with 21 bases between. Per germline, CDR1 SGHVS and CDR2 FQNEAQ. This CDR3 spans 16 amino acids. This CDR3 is CASSSLIAPVVKTQYF. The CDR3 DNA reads TGTGCCAGCAGCTCCCTTATCGCCCCGGTTGTGAAGACCCAGTACTTC.

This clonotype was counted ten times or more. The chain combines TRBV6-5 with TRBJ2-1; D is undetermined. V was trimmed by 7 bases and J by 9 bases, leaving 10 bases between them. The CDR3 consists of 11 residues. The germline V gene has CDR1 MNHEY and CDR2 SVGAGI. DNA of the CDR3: TGTGCCAGCACTAGTTTCGGTGAGCAGTTCTTC. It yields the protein CASTSFGEQFF.

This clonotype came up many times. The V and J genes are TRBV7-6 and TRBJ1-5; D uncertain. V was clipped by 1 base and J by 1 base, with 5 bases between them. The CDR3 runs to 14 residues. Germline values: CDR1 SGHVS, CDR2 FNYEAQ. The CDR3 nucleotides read TGTGCCAGCAGCTTAGGAGAGAGCAATCAGCCCCAGCATTTT. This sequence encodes CASSLGESNQPQHF. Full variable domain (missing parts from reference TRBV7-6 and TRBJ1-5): GAGVSQSPRYKVTKRGQDVALRCDPISGHVSLYWYRQALGQGPEFLTYFNYEAQQDKSGLPNDRFSAERPEGSISTLTIQRTEQRDSAMYRCASSLGESNQPQHFGDGTRLSIL.

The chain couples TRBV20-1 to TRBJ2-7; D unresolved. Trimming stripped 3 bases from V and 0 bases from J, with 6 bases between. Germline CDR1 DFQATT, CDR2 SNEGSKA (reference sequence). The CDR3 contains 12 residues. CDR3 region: CSARVDSYEQYF. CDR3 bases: TGCAGTGCTAGGGTCGACTCCTACGAGCAGTACTTC.

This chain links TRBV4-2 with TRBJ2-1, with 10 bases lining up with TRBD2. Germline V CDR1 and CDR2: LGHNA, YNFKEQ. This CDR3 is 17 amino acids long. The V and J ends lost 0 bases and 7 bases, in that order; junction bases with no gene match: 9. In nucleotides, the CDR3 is TGTGCCAGCAGCCAAGAAAGAGCGGGGGGGCCAGGGAATGAGCAGTTCTTC. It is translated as CASSQERAGGPGNEQFF.

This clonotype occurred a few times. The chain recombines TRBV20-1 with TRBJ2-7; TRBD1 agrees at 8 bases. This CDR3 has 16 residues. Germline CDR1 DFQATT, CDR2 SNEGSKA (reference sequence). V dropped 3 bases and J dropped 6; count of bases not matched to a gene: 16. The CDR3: CSASAPPWTGPFEQYF. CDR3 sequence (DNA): TGCAGTGCTAGCGCTCCCCCGTGGACAGGGCCCTTCGAGCAGTACTTC.

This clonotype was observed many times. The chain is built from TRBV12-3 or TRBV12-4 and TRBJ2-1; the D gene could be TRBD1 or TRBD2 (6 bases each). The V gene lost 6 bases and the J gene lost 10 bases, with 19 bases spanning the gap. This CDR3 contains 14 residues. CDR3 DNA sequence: TGTGCCAGCAGCAATAACCTGGGGGGCCCAGAGCAGTTCTTC. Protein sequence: CASSNNLGGPEQFF.